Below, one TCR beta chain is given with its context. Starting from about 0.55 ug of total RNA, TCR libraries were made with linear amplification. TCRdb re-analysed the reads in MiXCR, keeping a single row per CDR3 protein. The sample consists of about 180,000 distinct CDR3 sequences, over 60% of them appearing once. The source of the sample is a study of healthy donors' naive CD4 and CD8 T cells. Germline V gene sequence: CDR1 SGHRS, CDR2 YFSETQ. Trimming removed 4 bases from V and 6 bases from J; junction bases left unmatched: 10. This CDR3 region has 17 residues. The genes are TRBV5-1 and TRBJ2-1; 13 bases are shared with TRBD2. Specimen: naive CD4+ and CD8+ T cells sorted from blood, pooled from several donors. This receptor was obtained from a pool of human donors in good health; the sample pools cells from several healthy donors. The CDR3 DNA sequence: TGCGCCAGCAGCCCTGGACTAGCGGGGGCCTACGTCAATGAGCAGTTCTTC. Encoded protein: CASSPGLAGAYVNEQFF.